These 29 T cell receptor beta chains share one sample of origin, sequenced in a study of cytomegalovirus exposure and HLA in healthy donors. This PCR relied on a set of 60 Vbeta primers and 13 Jbeta primers. The protocol was immunoSEQ multiplex PCR, while the TCRdb copy is restricted to in-frame clones and leaves out a portion. The sample data list roughly 120,000 clones. The sequenced material came from PBMCs. The receptors stem from a man under 40 in good health and CMV-seronegative.

The chain has TRBV6-5 and TRBJ2-1; TRBD1 matches 7 bases. The CDR3 runs 15 residues. The V gene end was trimmed by 0 bases and the J gene end by 7 bases; junction bases not matched to a gene: 6. Germline-derived CDR1 and CDR2 are MNHEY and SVGAGI. The CDR3 coding sequence is TGTGCCAGCAGTTACTCCTTAGACAGGGCGAATGAGCAGTTCTTC. Translated: CASSYSLDRANEQFF.

The V call is TRBV5-6, the J call TRBJ2-1, with 7 bases fitting TRBD2. This CDR3 has 18 amino acids. Germline V gene data show CDR1 as SGHDT and CDR2 as YYEEEE. The V gene end was trimmed by 4 bases and the J gene end by 0 bases; junction bases not matched to a gene: 13. CDR3 sequence reads: CASSLWAGDHRSYNEQFF. Written as DNA, the CDR3 is TGTGCCAGCAGCCTCTGGGCGGGGGACCACCGCTCCTACAATGAGCAGTTCTTC.

V and J are TRBV11-2 and TRBJ1-6; tentative D call: TRBD1 (5 bases). Trimming removed 5 bases at V and 10 bases at J, with 21 bases between. CDR1 and CDR2 (germline): SGHAT, FQNNGV. The length of the CDR3 is 16 residues. The DNA for the CDR3 is TGTGCCAGCAGCACGCGGGACGGCCTAGTCCGATCACCCCTCCACTTT. This sequence encodes CASSTRDGLVRSPLHF.

As DNA, the CDR3 is TGCGCCAGCAGCCAAGTTGCAGGGGTGAACTATGGCTACACCTTC. It translates to CASSQVAGVNYGYTF. The V and J genes are TRBV4-3 and TRBJ1-2; D may be TRBD1 (6 bases). Per the germline V gene, CDR1 is LGHNA and CDR2 is YSLEER. The CDR3 runs to 15 residues. V lost 1 base to trimming and J lost 2 bases, with 11 bases between them.

The rearrangement uses TRBV11-2 and TRBJ2-7, with D possibly matching TRBD1 (5 bases). V lost 4 bases to trimming and J lost 4 bases, with 8 bases between them. Germline lookup yields CDR1 SGHAT and CDR2 FQNNGV. The CDR3 is made up of 12 amino acids. DNA for the CDR3: TGTGCCAGCAGCTCTTCAGGGTACGAGCAGTACTTC. It codes for CASSSSGYEQYF.

The chain recombines TRBV5-1 with TRBJ2-1; 7 bases agree with TRBD1. The trim removed 0 bases at V and 1 base at J, leaving 4 bases unmatched. Germline V gene data show CDR1 as SGHRS and CDR2 as YFSETQ. The length of the CDR3 is 16 residues. The DNA for the CDR3 is TGCGCCAGCAGCTTGGGGGGGACAGCATCCTACAATGAGCAGTTCTTC. It specifies CASSLGGTASYNEQFF. The variable domain in full, with the rest retrieved from reference TRBV5-1 and TRBJ2-1, is KAGVTQTPRYLIKTRGQQVTLSCSPISGHRSVSWYQQTPGQGLQFLFEYFSETQRNKGNFPGRFSGRQFSNSRSEMNVSTLELGDSALYLCASSLGGTASYNEQFFGPGTRLTVL.

V usage is TRBV2 and J usage is TRBJ2-7, with a tentative D call TRBD2 (5 bases). Trimming took off 3 bases at V and 9 bases at J, with 9 bases between the two ends. Germline V CDR1 and CDR2: SNHLY, FYNNEI. This CDR3 is built from 11 residues. This CDR3 reads CASSERAAQYF. CDR3 nucleotide sequence: TGTGCCAGCAGTGAGAGGGCAGCGCAGTACTTC.

V is TRBV10-3 and J is TRBJ2-5, with TRBD1 matching 10 bases. V dropped 4 bases and J dropped 1; count of bases not matched to a gene: 3. Germline CDR1 and CDR2: ENHRY and SYGVKD. There are 15 residues in the CDR3. Here the CDR3 reads CAISGQGAIQETQYF. CDR3 in DNA: TGTGCCATCAGTGGACAGGGGGCGATCCAAGAGACCCAGTACTTC.

The chain combines TRBV6-4 with TRBJ2-3, with D perhaps matching TRBD2 (6 bases). V was pared by 0 bases and J by 0 bases, with 10 bases between. Germline V gene data show CDR1 as MRHNA and CDR2 as SNTAGT. The CDR3 length is 16 residues. The CDR3 DNA follows: TGTGCCAGCAGTGACTCGGGGGGAACTAGCACAGATACGCAGTATTTT. Residues: CASSDSGGTSTDTQYF.

The rearrangement links TRBV6-1 to TRBJ1-1, with D possibly being TRBD1 (5 bases). The CDR3 is 14 residues long. V lost 4 bases and J 2 bases, leaving 11 bases between the germline ends. In germline, CDR1 is MNHNS, CDR2 SASEGT. CDR3 region: CASSVIQENTEAFF. In DNA form, the CDR3 reads TGTGCCAGCAGTGTGATACAGGAAAACACTGAAGCTTTCTTT.

Of note for this clone: The junction shows a germline mismatch at one end, possibly a read error. The identical CDR3 is also encoded by other nucleotide sequences in the sample. V usage is TRBV7-9 and J usage is TRBJ2-1, with D possibly being TRBD2 (7 bases). Germline CDR1 SEHNR, CDR2 FQNEAQ (reference sequence). The CDR3 is 15 amino acids. The CDR3 protein is CASSPRAGAYNEQFF. The CDR3 DNA reads as TGTGCCAGCAGCCCACGGGCGGGGGCGTACAATGAACAGTTCTTC.

The genes are TRBV21-1 and TRBJ1-4; no check of the table's D call, TRBD1, against the DNA was made. TRBV21-1 has pseudogene status. The CDR3 length is 14 residues. The CDR3 here is CASRYLGPNEKLFF. CDR3 bases: TGTGCCAGCAGATATTTGGGGCCTAATGAAAAACTGTTTTTT.

This sequence joins TRBV14 and TRBJ2-2; D ambiguous. The germline V and J ends were trimmed by 2 bases and 0 bases, with 16 bases remaining between them. Germline V lookup: CDR1 SGHDN, CDR2 FVKESK. This CDR3 has 18 residues. In nucleotides, the CDR3 is TGTGCCAGCAGCCAATTTTGGGCGTCAGGCGCGAACACCGGGGAGCTGTTTTTT. This encodes CASSQFWASGANTGELFF.

V is TRBV7-3 and J is TRBJ1-1; 9 positions match TRBD1. CDR3 length: 14 residues. Per germline, CDR1 SGHTA and CDR2 FQGTGA. V trimming: 3 bases; J trimming: 5 bases; junction bases outside the gene matches: 4. Here the CDR3 DNA reads TGTGCCAGCAGCTTGGACGGGACAGGGACTGAAGCTTTCTTT. This gives the protein CASSLDGTGTEAFF. Variable domain in full (rest from reference TRBV7-3 and TRBJ1-1): GAGVSQTPSNKVTEKGKYVELRCDPISGHTALYWYRQSLGQGPEFLIYFQGTGAADDSGLPNDRFFAVRPEGSVSTLKIQRTERGDSAVYLCASSLDGTGTEAFFGQGTRLTVV.

This chain links TRBV5-6 with TRBJ2-5; 7 bases map to TRBD2. CDR3 size: 15 residues. The germline V gene has CDR1 SGHDT and CDR2 YYEEEE. Trimming cost V 5 bases and J 1 base; bases outside gene matches: 8. The chain's CDR3 is CASRQNGLGQETQYF. The CDR3 nucleotides read TGTGCCAGCAGACAGAACGGACTAGGCCAAGAGACCCAGTACTTC.

The chain employs TRBV7-9 and TRBJ1-2; no clear D. Looked up from germline, CDR1 is SEHNR and CDR2 is FQNEAQ (reference sequence). V was cut by 0 bases and J by 7 bases, with 12 bases left in between. The CDR3 sequence is 14 residues long. For the CDR3, the DNA is TGTGCCAGCAGCTTAGCTCCGGGTTTGTCTGGCTACACCTTC. Its translation is CASSLAPGLSGYTF.

V and J are TRBV11-2 and TRBJ2-5, with D possibly being TRBD2 (6 bases). Per germline, CDR1 SGHAT and CDR2 FQNNGV. This CDR3 is 15 amino acids long. Trimming removed 1 base from V and 2 bases from J, with 11 bases in between. The CDR3 DNA reads as TGTGCCAGCAGCTTAGTGGGACTGGGGCAAGAGACCCAGTACTTC. Residues: CASSLVGLGQETQYF.

The chain recombines TRBV6-5 with TRBJ2-1; D perhaps matches TRBD1 (5 bases). The CDR3 sequence is 15 residues long. V lost 6 bases and J lost 7, with 19 bases in between. CDR1 is MNHEY, CDR2 SVGAGI, per germline. CDR3 sequence: CASSSPGPVENEQFF. The CDR3 region has the DNA TGTGCCAGCAGCTCCCCAGGGCCCGTAGAGAATGAGCAGTTCTTC.

This chain connects TRBV30 to TRBJ1-4; a weak D match, TRBD1 (5 bases). Germline values: CDR1 GTSNPN, CDR2 SVGIG (reference sequence). V was pared by 0 bases and J by 5 bases, with 10 bases between. The length of the CDR3 is 14 residues. CDR3 residues: CAWSVGHHNEKLFF. The CDR3 DNA sequence: TGTGCCTGGAGTGTGGGGCACCACAATGAAAAACTGTTTTTT.

The rearrangement joins TRBV7-8 to TRBJ2-2; the match to TRBD1 covers 8 bases. Looked up from germline, CDR1 is SGHVS and CDR2 is FQNEAQ. The V segment lost 7 bases and the J segment 6 bases; nucleotides outside the gene matches: 10. This CDR3 spans 15 amino acids. CDR3 sequence: CASNLGQGGPGELFF. CDR3 nucleotide sequence: TGTGCCAGCAACCTAGGACAGGGTGGGCCCGGGGAGCTGTTTTTT.

The chain joins TRBV30 to TRBJ1-2, with D perhaps matching TRBD1 (5 bases). V lost 1 base to trimming and J lost 8 bases, with 14 bases between them. Germline CDR1 reads GTSNPN; CDR2 reads SVGIG (reference sequence). The CDR3 has 13 residues. CDR3 nucleotides: TGTGCCTGGAGTGGACAGTGGGGGGACGGCTACACCTTC. It is translated as CAWSGQWGDGYTF.

The chain carries TRBV11-2 and TRBJ2-7, with a tentative D call TRBD1 (6 bases). The CDR3 runs to 18 residues. V was pared by 4 bases and J by 0 bases, with 22 bases between. Germline lookup yields CDR1 SGHAT and CDR2 FQNNGV. The CDR3 region is CASSSRTGTKFNSYEQYF. The DNA for the CDR3 is TGTGCCAGCAGCTCACGAACCGGGACAAAATTTAACTCCTACGAGCAGTACTTC.

This chain links TRBV7-3 with TRBJ2-7; possible D gene TRBD2, 5 bases. The V gene lost 5 bases and the J gene lost 3 bases, with 14 bases spanning the gap. The CDR3 covers 14 residues. Germline CDR1 reads SGHTA; CDR2 reads FQGTGA. For the CDR3, the DNA is TGTGCCAGCAGCCCCACGGAGGCGCACTACGAGCAGTACTTC. As protein: CASSPTEAHYEQYF. Filled out from reference TRBV7-3 and TRBJ2-7, the complete variable domain reads GAGVSQTPSNKVTEKGKYVELRCDPISGHTALYWYRQSLGQGPEFLIYFQGTGAADDSGLPNDRFFAVRPEGSVSTLKIQRTERGDSAVYLCASSPTEAHYEQYFGPGTRLTVT.

V gene TRBV18 combines with J gene TRBJ1-1; D is undetermined. Germline CDR1 reads KGHSH; CDR2 reads LQKENI. This CDR3 comprises 14 residues. Trimming shortened V by 2 bases and J by 7 bases, and 14 bases separated the two germline ends. The chain's CDR3 is CASSPFKGVNEAFF. As DNA, the CDR3 is TGTGCCAGCTCACCATTCAAGGGAGTTAATGAAGCTTTCTTT.

The rearrangement links TRBV7-2 to TRBJ2-3; 9 bases line up with TRBD1. Germline CDR1 and CDR2: SGHTA and FQGNSA. Germline trimming cut 1 base from V and 6 bases from J; bases unmatched to any gene: 2. The CDR3 extends over 14 amino acids. The CDR3: CASSLVQGADTQYF. The CDR3 nucleotides are TGTGCCAGCAGCTTAGTACAGGGGGCTGATACGCAGTATTTT.

The chain couples TRBV18 to TRBJ2-7; 8 bases match TRBD1. The CDR3 has 16 amino acids. Per germline, CDR1 KGHSH and CDR2 LQKENI. J was trimmed by 3 bases and V by 1 base; bases with no gene match: 8. The DNA for the CDR3 is TGTGCCAGCTCACCACAAGCAGGGGGCAGTAACTACGAGCAGTACTTC. Amino acid sequence: CASSPQAGGSNYEQYF.

The chain is built from TRBV6-1 and TRBJ1-1; 9 nucleotides align to TRBD1. CDR1 is MNHNS, CDR2 SASEGT, per germline. The CDR3 is 13 amino acids. J was trimmed by 7 bases and V by 7 bases; bases with no gene match: 7. The CDR3 here is CASTGQGINEAFF. The CDR3 DNA reads TGTGCCAGCACCGGACAGGGGATTAATGAAGCTTTCTTT.

The rearrangement joins TRBV4-2 to TRBJ1-6; D gene ambiguous. V dropped 4 bases and J dropped 10 bases, with 11 bases sitting between them. Germline V gene data show CDR1 as LGHNA and CDR2 as YNFKEQ. CDR3 length: 13 residues. CDR3 DNA sequence: TGTGCCAGCAGCCCCGAGACACCCTCACCCCTCCACTTT. This sequence encodes CASSPETPSPLHF.

As concerns this clone: In the same sample, other DNA sequences code for this CDR3. The chain couples TRBV6-1 to TRBJ1-1; D not resolved. The CDR3 is 13 residues long. Looked up from germline, CDR1 is MNHNS and CDR2 is SASEGT. The ends were cut back, 4 bases at V and 4 bases at J, with 10 bases in the middle. CDR3 DNA: TGTGCCAGCAGTGTAGAGGGAGGCACTGAAGCTTTCTTT. The encoded protein is CASSVEGGTEAFF.